This TCR beta chain originates from a study of cytomegalovirus exposure and HLA in healthy donors (dated by TCRdb to about 2017). Study-level background: According to an earlier analysis of several hundred of the donors, about 179 million T cells yielded 120 million or so unique TCR beta sequences and 276 Gb of sequence data. Roughly 320 gigabases of sequencing data and tens of millions of unique TCR sequences made up an early release that covered under 750 HLA-typed donors. The genetic ancestry cluster associated with self-reported Caucasian donors included over 65% of the roughly 400 genotyped donors. The study aimed to test whether cataloging public T cell receptors could reveal signatures of past pathogen exposure. The study profiled the T cell repertoires of fewer than 850 subjects by immunosequencing and related them to cytomegalovirus serostatus. Along with the approximately 700-subject first cohort, a separate validation cohort of some 130 different subjects was used. High-throughput TCR immunosequencing, statistical association of individual TCRs with disease status, and machine learning were combined to predict cytomegalovirus infection status. To study patterns of TCR occurrence, a later analysis re-analyzed previously published TCR beta repertoires from around 700 donors and added high-resolution HLA genotyping. In the later analysis, no new phenotypic data were used to find candidate immune exposures; instead, reliance was placed on TCR beta sequences and their occurrence across donors. An earlier analysis of 500 to 750 of the donors applied high-throughput TCR beta sequencing to assess whether each TCR beta V gene segment acted as functional or pseudogenic. Alongside the repertoire data, information on donor age, sex, ethnicity and CMV serostatus was compiled. A later genetic analysis took genome-wide SNP genotypes for about three fifths of the roughly 670 donors and used that subset as a discovery cohort. Every repertoire in the discovery cohort had been generated on one and the same sequencing platform. HLA typing included class I and class II loci at four-digit resolution. Typing coverage varied by locus: roughly 620-640 donors for A, B, C, DRB1 and DQB1; about 520 for DQA1; more than 600 for DPA1; 450 to 480 for DPB1. Roughly 5 DR-DQ haplotypes were handled as single units for association and clustering because linkage in the cohort was strong. Among around 400 genotyped donors of the cohort, an average of around 250,000 unique TCR beta nucleotide sequences was sequenced per donor, of which roughly 18% were non-productive.

The library was generated by the immunoSEQ multiplex PCR assay. For the multiplex PCR, a mixture combining 60 forward primers for TCR Vbeta segments and 13 reverse primers for TCR Jbeta segments was used. A multiplex PCR assay on genomic DNA amplified the CDR3 region of rearranged TCR beta genes. Amplified TCR beta libraries were sequenced as 87-base-pair reads on the Illumina HiSeq System. As for the original processing: Across the roughly 670 repertoires, a later analysis counted approximately 75 million unique TCR beta chains, roughly 11 million of which were shared by at least two donors. Raw reads were error-corrected and collapsed into unique sequences by a nearest-neighbor algorithm in which closely related sequences were merged to remove PCR and sequencing errors. To assign V, D and J gene segments, CDR3 sequences were aligned to IMGT reference sequences. For a sequence to be retained, a match of at least six nucleotides was required to both a V gene segment and a J gene segment. A rearrangement counted as productive if the CDR3 had no stop codons and remained in frame with V and J, and every other rearrangement counted as non-productive. Following IMGT convention, CDR3 was defined as the stretch from the second conserved V-encoded cysteine to the conserved J-encoded phenylalanine. Sequences without an unambiguous match to a single V gene segment were excluded from the earlier analysis of several hundred of the donors. In an earlier analysis of around 590 of the donors, a V segment was called functional when productive rearrangements were above 56.7%, and segregating when the standard deviation between donors exceeded 5%. To diagnose cytomegalovirus status from the catalog of TCR beta chain sequences, a statistical classification framework was built. V and J gene assignment, in a later analysis, came from comparing TCR nucleotide sequences with IMGT/GENE-DB human TR gene sequences. The TCRdist pipeline was used in a later analysis to assign CDR3 sequences and most-parsimonious VDJ recombination scenarios. In a later analysis, each TCR beta chain was defined by its CDR3 amino acid sequence together with its V-gene family, and reads lacking a unique V-gene family were excluded. As a way to deal with suspected cross-contamination and a sequencing artifact, a later analysis dropped 450 to 700 nucleotide sequences that were highly shared and had low generation probability. In a later analysis, a clonal expansion index for each public chain was calculated from normalized within-repertoire ranks of inferred template counts. A later analysis computed generation probabilities with a VDJ recombination model fitted to out-of-frame rearrangements, and checked the results against IGoR. Hypergeometric tests were used in a later analysis to score TCR-TCR, TCR-HLA and TCR-CMV co-occurrence, with a repertoire-size bias correction applied to the TCR pairs. False discovery rates were estimated in a later analysis by permuting HLA or CMV assignments 20 times. In a later analysis, co-occurring TCRs were grouped using DBSCAN, and TCRdist sequence similarity was added for clustering within HLA-allele-positive subsets. For co-occurrence clustering, repertoires with fewer than 30,000 or more than 120,000 public chains were excluded, along with four or five repertoires with anomalous nucleotide sharing. In its TCRdb copy, this immuneACCESS table keeps in-frame sequences only and misses some clones. Where compared with another copy, unresolved V genes explain less than half of these, and the others have no known cause. That table is the source of V, J and clone size, and D and trimming were worked out from the DNA. This sample has approximately 240,000 clones in its table, and more than 60% of those were observed once. Approximately 2.6% of the sample goes to the ten largest clones.

The cohort comprised around 700 healthy bone marrow donors. Cohort members were all nominally healthy when sampled, although unrecorded immune exposures were likely present. The donor tested CMV seropositive and was one of the 289 seropositive cohort members. Each donor provided a peripheral blood sample, and peripheral blood mononuclear cells were used for TCR beta sequencing. Genomic DNA was extracted from the blood cell samples with the Qiagen DNeasy Blood Extraction Kit. This clone was observed a handful of times. Its antigen is still unknown. No per-base quality is available; no much larger clone lies one base away. What the work shows at the level of the full study, not this receptor alone: The sequencing pipeline was judged likely to have produced a cluster of highly shared sequence variants as a technical artifact. The presence/absence analyses assumed that sequencing depth was roughly uniform across donors, and that assumption may not be true. CMV serostatus was the only immune exposure information available for the cohort. This cohort had only TCR beta chains sequenced, and the lack of alpha or paired-chain data limited which features could be detected. At a false discovery rate of 0.05, a later analysis linked 15,000 to 20,000 TCR beta sequences to specific HLA alleles. Most TCR sequences were seen in very few donors, while some public TCRs were found in many individuals. According to the authors, the approach could potentially be generalized to other disease states and immunological phenotypes. According to a later analysis, most CMV-associated TCR beta chains appeared to be HLA-restricted, and the HLA associations seemed to be driven largely by CMV exposure. In a later analysis, several top co-occurrence clusters were reported to appear linked to parvovirus B19, influenza, CMV and Epstein-Barr virus. When HLA alleles, especially DR and DQ, strongly co-occurred, TCR associations were difficult to assign to individual alleles. The study gave a list of under 200 TCR beta chains associated with cytomegalovirus. In vitro tests confirmed that a few of the cytomegalovirus-associated TCR beta chains recognize cytomegalovirus antigens. Correlated functional status among segregating V segments might reflect linkage disequilibrium, but an unknown experimental factor could not be ruled out. A further reported finding was that TCR beta sequences accurately predicted the HLA-A and HLA-B alleles for most subjects in the first cohort. According to a later analysis, TCR association rates differed among HLA loci, with DRB1 alleles showing the most associated TCRs and HLA-C alleles showing the fewest. In an earlier analysis of 587 of the donors, most TCR beta V segments were observed in productive rearrangements about 90% or about 30% of the time, broadly matching IMGT annotations. The earlier analysis of fewer than 750 of the donors excluded some 15 rarely observed V segments, including chromosome 9 orphons, because counts were too low. A later analysis found that HLA-associated TCR beta chains were more clonally expanded and had lower generation probabilities than equally common non-associated chains. Because some donors lacked HLA typing at each locus, the association tests relied only on the typed subset. In a later genetic analysis, a missense DCLRE1C variant was associated with V-gene and J-gene trimming of TCR beta chains, and the association was replicated in an independent cohort. According to a later genetic analysis, donors in an Asian-associated ancestry cluster had fewer N-insertions in productive TCRs than the approximately 670-donor mean. The classifier was reported to diagnose cytomegalovirus status with high specificity and sensitivity in both the original and validation cohorts.

The receptor's source is a woman aged 55-69 years in good health and CMV-seropositive. Sequenced sample: PBMCs.

The CDR3 region has the sequence CASSIGGLLNEQFF. At the DNA level, the sequence is TGTGCCAGTAGTATCGGGGGGCTCCTCAATGAGCAGTTCTTC. Rearrangement joined TRBV19 to TRBJ2-1; the D segment could be TRBD2, given 7 matching bases. From the cysteine up to the phenylalanine, the CDR3 has a length of 14 residues. Kept here is only the CDR3 DNA, which spans 42 bases and is read in frame from base 1. CDR1 LNHDA and CDR2 SQIVND were looked up in the germline V gene (reference sequence). Trimming takes 3 bases from V and 6 bases from J, and the germline ends sit 12 bases apart.